A selection of T cell receptor beta chains follows, all from one sample in a study of immune characterization of retroperitoneal liposarcoma. From the PCR reads, TCRdb called clonotypes with MiXCR, one entry per CDR3 protein. Here the sample spans 4,500 or so distinct CDR3 sequences, about a third being singletons. The material sequenced was tumor tissue. These receptors were obtained from a male donor with retroperitoneal liposarcoma. Each CDR3 is given with its conserved first and last residue. A D gene is named only where the DNA matches it firmly. Expanded clones get a size class; other rows say once, few or many, or leave the size out.

TRBV11-2	NA	NA	TRBJ1-4	TGTGCCAGCAGCTTAGTTGGGGAAAAACTGTTTTTT	CASSLVGEKLFF
TRBV6-1	NA	TRBD2	TRBJ2-5	TGTGCCAGCAGTGGAGGACTAGTCAGGGAGACCCAGTACTTC	CASSGGLVRETQYF
TRBV9	NA	TRBD2	TRBJ2-2	TGTGCCAGCAGCGTAGGCCGAGCGGGAGGAACCGGGGAGCTGTTTTTT	CASSVGRAGGTGELFF
TRBV7-7	few	NA	TRBJ2-7	TGTGCCAGCAGCTTAGAGTTAGCTTCAGCCTACAATGAGCAGTACTTC	CASSLELASAYNEQYF
TRBV12-3/TRBV12-4	few	TRBD2	TRBJ2-1	TGTGCCAGCAGTTTAAGACTAGCGGGAGGGGGGAATGAGCAGTTCTTC	CASSLRLAGGGNEQFF
TRBV9	once	TRBD2	TRBJ2-2	TGTGCCAGCAGCGTATCGCTGGCGGGACTAGCGGGGAACACCGGGGAGCTGTTTTTT	CASSVSLAGLAGNTGELFF
TRBV6-1	few	NA	TRBJ1-1	TGTGCCAGCACTTACACTGAAGCTTTCTTT	CASTYTEAFF
TRBV11-1	NA	TRBD1	TRBJ1-2	TGTGCCAGCAGCCGACAGGGGACTGATGGCTACACCTTC	CASSRQGTDGYTF
TRBV6-1	few	TRBD1	TRBJ1-2	TGTGCCGGGGGGGGACAGACCAATCTTAACTATGGCTACACCTTC	CAGGGQTNLNYGYTF
TRBV13	NA	TRBD2	TRBJ2-1	TGTGCCAGCAGCACGCGCGGGAGGGCGGTTTCCAATGAGCAGTTCTTC	CASSTRGRAVSNEQFF
TRBV12-5	NA	TRBD2	TRBJ2-4	TGTGCTAGTGGTTTCTTAGCGGGTAGCATTCAGTACTTC	CASGFLAGSIQYF
TRBV7-2	NA	NA	TRBJ2-7	TGTGCCAGCAGCTTAGTGCGAGAAGCCGAGCAGTACTTC	CASSLVREAEQYF
TRBV6-1	medium-sized	NA	TRBJ2-3	TGTGCCAGCATTGAAGGGGGGCTCACAGATACGCAGTATTTT	CASIEGGLTDTQYF
TRBV12-5	NA	NA	TRBJ2-5	TGTGCTAGTGGACCTAGCCGCTACAATGAGCAGTACTTC	CASGPSRYNEQYF
TRBV9	few	NA	TRBJ1-1	TGTGCCAGCAGCGTAGGGGGCGGGGAAGCTTTCTTT	CASSVGGGEAFF
TRBV6-1	many	TRBD2	TRBJ2-3	TGTGCCAGCAGTGCCCTAGCGGGAGGAGCAGATACGCAGTATTTT	CASSALAGGADTQYF
TRBV11-1	medium-sized	NA	TRBJ1-3	TGTGCCAGCAGCCATCCGGGAGGAAACACCATATATTTT	CASSHPGGNTIYF
TRBV6-1	few	NA	TRBJ2-1	TGTGCCAGCAGGGACGGACGGGCCCCCTTCCATGAGCAGTTCTTC	CASRDGRAPFHEQFF
TRBV12-3/TRBV12-4	few	NA	TRBJ2-2	TGTGCCAGCAGCCTCAGGGTCGGGGAGCTGTTTTTT	CASSLRVGELFF
TRBV11-2	few	NA	TRBJ2-2	TGTGCCAGCATTCCGGGGGCGTACACCGGGGAGCTGTTTTTT	CASIPGAYTGELFF
TRBV27	medium-sized	NA	TRBJ2-7	TGTGCCAGCAGTTTTGGCGGGCGGACCTACGAGCAGTACTTC	CASSFGGRTYEQYF
TRBV24-1	many	TRBD1	TRBJ2-6	TGTGCCACCAGTGATACAGGGGGGACTGGGGCCAACGTCCTGACTTTC	CATSDTGGTGANVLTF
TRBV6-1	NA	NA	TRBJ1-6	TGTGCCAGCAGACAAGTAACCAATTCACCCCTCCACTTT	CASRQVTNSPLHF
TRBV6-5	once	TRBD2	TRBJ2-1	TGTGCCAGCACCCCTAGCGGGAGCAATGAGCAGTTCTTC	CASTPSGSNEQFF
TRBV7-2	hyperexpanded	NA	TRBJ2-7	TGTGCCAGCAGACCCAACAGGGAAGGCGAGCAGTACTTC	CASRPNREGEQYF
TRBV7-2	medium-sized	TRBD2	TRBJ2-1	TGTGCCAGCAGCTGGACTAGCGGCTCCTACGAGCAGTTCTTC	CASSWTSGSYEQFF
TRBV18	many	NA	TRBJ1-1	TGTGCCAGCTCACCACGCGACCAGGGTGAAGCTTTCTTT	CASSPRDQGEAFF
TRBV7-6	many	TRBD2	TRBJ2-2	TGTGCCAGCAGCGCGTCGCCAGCGGGAGTGGCCGGGGAGCTGTTTTTT	CASSASPAGVAGELFF
TRBV6-6	NA	NA	TRBJ1-1	TGTGCCAGCAGTTACCCCGACCCAGGGGCTTTCTTT	CASSYPDPGAFF
TRBV7-2	NA	NA	TRBJ2-1	TGTGCCAGCAGCTTATACCCGGGACTCCAGTTCTTC	CASSLYPGLQFF
TRBV6-1	large	NA	TRBJ2-5	TGTGCCAGCAGTGAAGGAAGGGAAGAGACCCAGTACTTC	CASSEGREETQYF